The entry that follows covers one T cell receptor beta chain sequence. The V and J ends lost 5 bases and 3 bases respectively, with 10 bases between them. This CDR3 region has 13 residues. Germline lookup yields CDR1 SGHTA and CDR2 FQGTGA. This sample is part of a study of blood T cell repertoires in COVID-19. Clones were read by immunoSEQ multiplex PCR, and TCRdb kept only the in-frame ones, dropping some. The sample includes 400,000 or so clones, around 87% of them seen just once. The sample taken for sequencing was peripheral blood. The rearrangement links TRBV7-3 to TRBJ2-5; D gene ambiguous. The sequence was collected from a human donor in a cohort sampled during active COVID-19. DNA for the CDR3: TGTGCCAGCAGCCCTTATCGGGAAGAGACCCAGTACTTC. Its protein is CASSPYREETQYF.